Listed below are T cell receptor beta chains from one sample, sequenced in a study of blood T cell repertoires in COVID-19. Clones were sequenced by immunoSEQ multiplex PCR, and TCRdb holds only the in-frame ones, with some missing. The data hold 250,000 or so clones, with around 88% observed a single time. The material sequenced was peripheral blood. Every receptor here comes from a young woman with COVID-19, enrolled during active disease. CDR3s include the opening cysteine and the closing phenylalanine or tryptophan. A D gene is named only where the DNA matches it firmly. Clone size is not always given. Where it is, it says once, few, many or a class for expanded clones.

d_gene	j_gene	v_gene	abundance	CDR3nt	CDR3aa
-	TRBJ1-1	TRBV15	once	TGTGCCACCAGCAGACACCTACAGGTTGAAGCTTTCTTT	CATSRHLQVEAFF
-	TRBJ2-7	TRBV2	-	TGTGCCAGCAGCGTCGGCAGAGGCCCCTACGAGCAGTACTTC	CASSVGRGPYEQYF
TRBD1	TRBJ2-1	TRBV4-3	few	TGCGCCAGCAGCCGGTCGGGGACAGCGGTAAATGAGCAGTTCTTC	CASSRSGTAVNEQFF
-	TRBJ2-5	TRBV11-2	-	TGTGCCAGCAGCTTAAGGGCCGAACGGTGGGGACTCCAAGAGACCCAGTACTTC	CASSLRAERWGLQETQYF
TRBD2	TRBJ2-7	TRBV7-2	-	TGTGCCAGCAGCTATATAGCGGGGGGAAACTACGAGCAGTACTTC	CASSYIAGGNYEQYF
-	TRBJ2-2	TRBV24-1	-	TGTGCCACCAGTGATGGCCCGTTGGCGGCCATCACCGGGGAGCTGTTTTTT	CATSDGPLAAITGELFF
-	TRBJ2-1	TRBV6-6	-	TGTGCCAGCAGTTACAGTGGCGGGGCCGTCGGTGAGCAGTTCTTC	CASSYSGGAVGEQFF
TRBD1	TRBJ1-5	TRBV6-2/TRBV6-3	-	TGTGCCAGCAGTTCGAATGGCATCCGGGCAGGGGGTCGCCTATTAAATCAGCCCCAGCATTTT	CASSSNGIRAGGRLLNQPQHF
-	TRBJ1-4	TRBV5-6	-	TGTGCCAGCAGCTTGAAATTAGGCCAGGTATACGAAAAACTGTTTTTT	CASSLKLGQVYEKLFF
TRBD1	TRBJ2-7	TRBV3-1/TRBV3-2	-	TGTGCCAGCAGCCAAGAGGGGAAAGGGGGCAACGAGCAGTACTTC	CASSQEGKGGNEQYF
TRBD1	TRBJ2-7	TRBV3-1/TRBV3-2	-	TGTGCCAGCAGCCAAGATTTGACAGGGTACTACTACGAGCAGTACTTC	CASSQDLTGYYYEQYF
TRBD1	TRBJ2-1	TRBV18	-	TGTGCCAGCTCACGGGGACAGGGGGCGGCTGTTGGTGAGCAGTTCTTC	CASSRGQGAAVGEQFF
-	TRBJ1-2	TRBV30	-	TGTGCCTGGAGTGGAGAGGGAAACTATGGCTACACCTTC	CAWSGEGNYGYTF
-	TRBJ2-7	TRBV5-1	-	TGCGCCAGCAGCGACAACTACGAGCAGTACTTC	CASSDNYEQYF
-	TRBJ1-4	TRBV4-2	-	TGTGCCAGCAGCCAAGAAGACAGCCTTAATGAAAAACTGTTTTTT	CASSQEDSLNEKLFF
TRBD1	TRBJ2-2	TRBV28	-	TGTGCCAGCAGTGACTTCCGGGACAGCGCCTTAGGGGAGCTGTTTTTT	CASSDFRDSALGELFF
TRBD2	TRBJ2-1	TRBV2	-	TGTGCCAGCAGGGAGGGACTAGCGGGAGGGCCGTACAATGAGCAGTTCTTC	CASREGLAGGPYNEQFF
-	TRBJ2-1	TRBV21-1	-	TGTGCCAGCAGCAAAAGAAGGAACAGCTGGAAACAAAGCTGGGACAATGAGCAGTTCTTC	CASSKRRNSWKQSWDNEQFF
-	TRBJ2-5	TRBV27	-	TGTGCCAGCAGTTTCCGTAAGAGCGGGGAGACCCAGTACTTC	CASSFRKSGETQYF
TRBD2	TRBJ2-1	TRBV29-1	-	TGCAGCGTTGAACTAGCGGGAGGGCCAATCTCCTACAATGAGCAGTTCTTC	CSVELAGGPISYNEQFF
-	TRBJ1-5	TRBV9	few	TGTGCCAGCAGCGTAGGAGTCTCGGGCAATCAGCCCCAGCATTTT	CASSVGVSGNQPQHF
TRBD1	TRBJ1-5	TRBV6-5	-	TGTGCCGCCCGACAGGGGCCAGTCAATCAGCCCCAGCATTTT	CAARQGPVNQPQHF
TRBD2	TRBJ2-7	TRBV27	-	TGTGCCAGCCGACGAGGTTGGGGGACTAATAGTCTGGGAGAGCAGTACTTC	CASRRGWGTNSLGEQYF
TRBD2	TRBJ2-2	TRBV28	-	TGTGCCAGCAGCCTTCCGGGACTAGCGGGGGCGGGCGGGGAGCTGTTTTTT	CASSLPGLAGAGGELFF
TRBD2	TRBJ2-7	TRBV5-1	-	TGCGCCAGCAGCTTGTTCGGGAGGTCGGACGGGGCATACGAGCAGTACTTC	CASSLFGRSDGAYEQYF
-	TRBJ2-7	TRBV2	-	TGTGCCAGCAGCTACAGGGCCACCAATTTCTACGAGCAGTACTTC	CASSYRATNFYEQYF
-	TRBJ1-2	TRBV18	-	TGTGCCAGCTCACTTTATCGACGGGACACCTATGGCTACACCTTC	CASSLYRRDTYGYTF
-	TRBJ1-1	TRBV25-1	-	TGTGCCAGCAGTGAATCGGGACTTGCTGCAGCTTTCTTT	CASSESGLAAAFF
TRBD1	TRBJ2-2	TRBV19	-	TGTGCCAGTAGGCCCGTGACAGGGGTGAACACCGGGGAGCTGTTTTTT	CASRPVTGVNTGELFF
-	TRBJ1-2	TRBV5-6	-	TGTGCCAGCAGCTTGGGAGGCCGCCCGGACTATGGCTACACCTTC	CASSLGGRPDYGYTF
TRBD2	TRBJ2-2	TRBV7-2	few	TGTGCCAGCAGCTTAGAACTAGCGGGTGTCTGGACCGGGGAGCTGTTTTTT	CASSLELAGVWTGELFF
-	TRBJ2-2	TRBV5-1	few	TGCGCCAGCACACCCAACGGCGGCGGAACGAACACCGGGGAGCTGTTTTTT	CASTPNGGGTNTGELFF
-	TRBJ2-5	TRBV18	-	TGTGCCAGCTCACCAGGCGAGACCCAGTACTTC	CASSPGETQYF
-	TRBJ2-1	TRBV28	few	TGTGCCAGCAGTTTTGGAGCGGGTGGGCACAATGAGCAGTTCTTC	CASSFGAGGHNEQFF
TRBD2	TRBJ2-1	TRBV7-8	once	TGTGCCAGCATCCCTGGGACTAGCGGGAGGCCGGGTTACAATGAGCAGTTCTTC	CASIPGTSGRPGYNEQFF
-	TRBJ1-5	TRBV27	-	TGTGCCAGCAGTTTGAGTTATAGCAATCAGCCCCAGCATTTT	CASSLSYSNQPQHF